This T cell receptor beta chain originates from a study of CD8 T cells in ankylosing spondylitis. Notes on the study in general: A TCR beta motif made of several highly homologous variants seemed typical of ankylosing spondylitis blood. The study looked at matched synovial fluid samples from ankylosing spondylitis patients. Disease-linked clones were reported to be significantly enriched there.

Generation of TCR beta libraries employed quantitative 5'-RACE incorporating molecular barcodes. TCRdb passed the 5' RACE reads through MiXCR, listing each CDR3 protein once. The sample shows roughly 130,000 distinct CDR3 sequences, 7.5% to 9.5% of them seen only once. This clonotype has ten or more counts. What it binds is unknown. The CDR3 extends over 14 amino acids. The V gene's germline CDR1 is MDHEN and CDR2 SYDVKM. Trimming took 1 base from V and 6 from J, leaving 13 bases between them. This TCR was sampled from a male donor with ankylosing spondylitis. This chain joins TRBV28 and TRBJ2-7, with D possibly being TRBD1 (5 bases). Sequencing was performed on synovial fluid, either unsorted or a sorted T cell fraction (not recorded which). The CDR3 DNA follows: TGTGCCAGCAGTTTATCCCCAGGGATAAGCGAGCAGTACTTC. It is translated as CASSLSPGISEQYF.